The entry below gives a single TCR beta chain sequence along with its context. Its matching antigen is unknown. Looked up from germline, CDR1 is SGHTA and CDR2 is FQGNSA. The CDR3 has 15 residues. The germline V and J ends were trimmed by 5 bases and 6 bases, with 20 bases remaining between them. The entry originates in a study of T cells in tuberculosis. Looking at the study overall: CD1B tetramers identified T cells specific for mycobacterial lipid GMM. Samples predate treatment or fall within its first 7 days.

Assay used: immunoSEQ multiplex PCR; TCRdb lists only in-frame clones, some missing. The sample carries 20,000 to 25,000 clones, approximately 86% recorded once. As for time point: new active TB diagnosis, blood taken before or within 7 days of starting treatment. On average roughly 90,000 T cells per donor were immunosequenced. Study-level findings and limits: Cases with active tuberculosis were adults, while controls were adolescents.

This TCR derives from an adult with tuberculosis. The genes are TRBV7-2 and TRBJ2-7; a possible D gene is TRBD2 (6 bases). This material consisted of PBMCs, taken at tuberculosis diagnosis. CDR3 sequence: CASSPWGVEASEQYF. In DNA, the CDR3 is TGTGCCAGCAGCCCCTGGGGGGTGGAGGCATCCGAGCAGTACTTC.